One and the same sample provided the 24 T cell receptor beta chains below, sequenced in a study of response to subunit inactivated influenza vaccine. TCRdb analysed the RT-PCR reads with MiXCR anew, one entry per CDR3 protein. Here the sample spans around 790,000 distinct CDR3 sequences, approximately 21% being singletons. Sequences were derived from PBMCs from blood, sampled about 5 days after vaccination. Receptors originate from a man between 45 and 60 years old who received an inactivated influenza vaccine.

The chain couples TRBV4-2 to TRBJ1-5; D may be TRBD1 (6 bases). Trimming pared 0 bases from V and 6 bases from J, leaving 15 bases between. The CDR3 totals 16 residues. Germline CDR1 LGHNA, CDR2 YNFKEQ. The CDR3 is CASSQELWGQGQPQHF. CDR3 DNA sequence: TGTGCCAGCAGCCAAGAGTTGTGGGGGCAGGGTCAGCCCCAGCATTTT.

V and J are TRBV12-3 or TRBV12-4 and TRBJ2-5, with 9 bases aligning to TRBD1. The CDR3 extends over 14 amino acids. Unmatched junction bases numbered 3, after V lost 2 bases and J lost 5 bases. The CDR3 nucleotides are TGTGCCAGCAGTTTATGGACAGGGGTTGAGACCCAGTACTTC. It translates to CASSLWTGVETQYF.

This chain connects TRBV10-3 to TRBJ2-2, with D uncertain. Germline V gene data show CDR1 as ENHRY and CDR2 as SYGVKD. V lost 8 bases and J lost 3, with 7 bases in between. The CDR3 has 12 amino acids. The CDR3 is CAIQVDTGELFF. CDR3 DNA sequence: TGTGCCATCCAGGTCGACACCGGGGAGCTGTTTTTT.

This clonotype occurred a few times. The chain combines TRBV10-3 with TRBJ2-5; D is uncertain. Per germline, CDR1 ENHRY and CDR2 SYGVKD. The CDR3 runs to 14 residues. V lost 0 bases and J 5 bases, leaving 10 bases between the germline ends. CDR3 in amino acids: CAISESSRRETQYF. The CDR3 DNA reads TGTGCCATCAGTGAGTCGTCCCGCCGGGAGACCCAGTACTTC.

Ten or more counts support this clonotype. The chain combines TRBV5-1 with TRBJ2-7, with TRBD1 matching over 8 bases. CDR1 is SGHRS, CDR2 YFSETQ, per germline. The CDR3 is made up of 14 amino acids. V was pared by 3 bases and J by 0 bases, with 2 bases of the junction left unmatched. CDR3 sequence: CASSWDRSSYEQYF. CDR3 in DNA: TGCGCCAGCAGCTGGGACAGGAGCTCCTACGAGCAGTACTTC.

This clonotype was detected a few times. For the CDR3, the DNA is TGTGCCAGCAGTTTGGGGCTCGGTCTGTTTTTT. This codes for CASSLGLGLFF. The J gene is TRBJ1-4, the V gene TRBV12-3 or TRBV12-4; the D gene is possibly TRBD1 (5 bases). Trimming left V 3 bases short and J 14 bases short, with 10 bases between. CDR3 length: 11 amino acids.

The chain recombines TRBV12-3 or TRBV12-4 with TRBJ2-5; 8 bases agree with TRBD2. This CDR3 region has 14 residues. Unmatched junction bases numbered 5, after V lost 3 bases and J lost 5 bases. The CDR3: CASSFLGGGETQYF. As DNA, the CDR3 is TGTGCCAGCAGTTTTTTGGGCGGGGGGGAGACCCAGTACTTC.

This chain links TRBV10-3 with TRBJ1-6, with unresolved D. Germline assignment: CDR1 ENHRY and CDR2 SYGVKD. V lost 4 bases and J 10 bases, leaving 14 bases between the germline ends. The CDR3 runs to 14 residues. DNA for the CDR3: TGTGCCATCAGTGTAGGAGGGATGGGATCACCCCTCCACTTT. This sequence encodes CAISVGGMGSPLHF.

The CDR3 here is CASSPRTSGFYNEQFF. CDR3 coding DNA: TGTGCCAGCAGCCCCAGGACTAGCGGGTTCTACAATGAGCAGTTCTTC. The chain carries TRBV14 and TRBJ2-1, with 11 positions matching TRBD2. This CDR3 spans 16 amino acids. CDR1 and CDR2 (germline): SGHDN, FVKESK. After removal of 4 bases from V and 3 bases from J, the junction contained 5 bases not matched to a gene.

This chain links TRBV12-3 or TRBV12-4 with TRBJ1-1, with D possibly being TRBD1 (5 bases). V was pared by 8 bases and J by 3 bases, with 13 bases between. The CDR3 length is 13 residues. The CDR3 reads CASGQGYDTEAFF. CDR3 bases: TGTGCCAGCGGTCAGGGTTATGACACTGAAGCTTTCTTT.

This chain joins TRBV7-6 and TRBJ1-4; D remains ambiguous. This CDR3 is 13 amino acids long. CDR1 and CDR2 from the germline V gene are SGHVS and FNYEAQ. V was clipped by 5 bases and J by 12 bases, with 16 bases between them. The CDR3 DNA is TGTGCCAGCAGCGATAACCGCCAAGCGGAACTGTTTTTT. Translation: CASSDNRQAELFF.

This clonotype has just a few counts. The chain combines TRBV5-1 with TRBJ2-1; perhaps TRBD2 as D (5 bases). Germline V CDR1 and CDR2: SGHRS, YFSETQ. This CDR3 has 13 amino acids. The V gene lost 4 bases and the J gene lost 8 bases, with 13 bases spanning the gap. The CDR3 region is CASSGSARDEQFF. In DNA form, the CDR3 reads TGCGCCAGCAGCGGTAGCGCAAGGGATGAGCAGTTCTTC.

This clonotype was picked up a small number of times. The chain carries TRBV9 and TRBJ2-2; D is uncertain. Germline values: CDR1 SGDLS, CDR2 YYNGEE. This CDR3 spans 13 amino acids. With 0 bases removed from V and 4 bases from J, the gap between germline ends came to 4 bases. In DNA form, the CDR3 reads TGTGCCAGCAGCGTAGTTTTCACCGGGGAGCTGTTTTTT. This gives the protein CASSVVFTGELFF.

V usage is TRBV12-3 or TRBV12-4 and J usage is TRBJ1-1; no reliable D call. Between the trimmed V and J ends, which lost 3 bases and 4 bases, there was a span of 9 bases. This CDR3 is built from 13 residues. The CDR3 DNA sequence: TGTGCCAGCAGTTTGCAGTCGTCCACTGAAGCTTTCTTT. Translating gives CASSLQSSTEAFF.

This chain uses TRBV7-9 with TRBJ2-4, with 12 bases that match TRBD1. CDR1 and CDR2 from the germline V gene are SEHNR and FQNEAQ (reference sequence). J lost 1 base, V lost 4 bases, and 2 bases had no gene match. The CDR3 has 16 amino acids. The CDR3 DNA is TGTGCCAGCAGCTCGGGACAGGGGGCGGCCAAAAACATTCAGTACTTC. Protein product: CASSSGQGAAKNIQYF.

This clonotype has a handful of counts. This clone may be a read error of a much larger clone one base away. The chain employs TRBV6-2 or TRBV6-3 and TRBJ2-7; no definite D call. This CDR3 region has 11 residues. CDR1 MNHEY and CDR2 SVGEGT come from the germline V gene. V lost 6 bases and J lost 2, with 5 bases in between. The CDR3 region is CASSQPYEQYF. CDR3 sequence (DNA): TGTGCCAGCAGCCAGCCCTACGAGCAGTACTTC.

This clonotype was seen a single time. V usage is TRBV10-3 and J usage is TRBJ1-1; D remains ambiguous. Trimming left V 0 bases short and J 7 bases short, with 18 bases between. In germline, CDR1 is ENHRY, CDR2 SYGVKD. The CDR3 spans 16 residues. The CDR3 sequence is CAISESIGYNTIEAFF. The CDR3 DNA is TGTGCCATCAGTGAGTCGATCGGGTATAACACTATTGAAGCTTTCTTT.

The genes are TRBV11-2 and TRBJ2-3; TRBD1 matches at 12 bases. This CDR3 spans 18 amino acids. After removal of 5 bases from V and 5 bases from J, the junction contained 14 bases not matched to a gene. CDR1 is SGHAT and CDR2 is FQNNGV in the germline V gene. This CDR3 reads CASSLTIRDRGLGDTQYF. The CDR3, as DNA: TGTGCCAGCAGCCTAACCATCCGGGACAGGGGGCTAGGAGATACGCAGTATTTT.

This clonotype was found many times. Relative to the germline gene, one junction end is altered; a read error may explain this. This chain links TRBV12-3 or TRBV12-4 with TRBJ2-3; D is undetermined. This CDR3 has 13 amino acids. The CDR3 loop is CASSLLTTDTQYF. The CDR3 nucleotides read TGCGCCAGCAGCTTACTTACCACAGATACGCAGTATTTT.

This clonotype was counted ten times or more. The chain has TRBV5-1 and TRBJ2-7; 10 bases match TRBD2. Germline V lookup: CDR1 SGHRS, CDR2 YFSETQ. This CDR3 is 16 amino acids long. The junction had 6 bases not matched to a gene; V was cut back by 3 bases and J by 0 bases. CDR3 sequence reads: CASSWTSGKLSYEQYF. CDR3 DNA sequence: TGCGCCAGCAGCTGGACTAGCGGTAAACTCTCCTACGAGCAGTACTTC.

This clonotype was counted at least ten times. The chain recombines TRBV6-1 with TRBJ1-2; D gene uncertain. Trimming cost V 8 bases and J 3 bases, with 13 bases left between them. CDR3 length: 13 amino acids. The germline CDR1 and CDR2 sequences are MNHNS and SASEGT. In nucleotides, the CDR3 is TGTGCCAGCGCCCCCCGGGATGACTATGGCTACACCTTC. Protein sequence: CASAPRDDYGYTF.

This clonotype appeared a few times. The chain's CDR3 is CASSRTSSYEQYF. The CDR3 region has the DNA TGTGCCAGCAGCAGGACTAGCAGCTACGAGCAGTACTTC. This sequence joins TRBV7-9 and TRBJ2-7, with TRBD2 matching 8 bases. CDR1 is SEHNR, CDR2 FQNEAQ, per germline (reference sequence). Trimming at V came to 5 bases and at J to 3 bases, leaving 3 bases not matched to a gene. This CDR3 is built from 13 residues.

The J gene is TRBJ1-2, the V gene TRBV6-2 or TRBV6-3; TRBD1 matches at 7 bases. Unmatched junction bases numbered 12, after V lost 6 bases and J lost 8 bases. Germline V CDR1 and CDR2: MNHEY, SVGEGT. This CDR3 contains 14 residues. The DNA for the CDR3 is TGTGCCAGCAGCCCGGACAGGAGGGAAGGAGGCTACACCTTC. This codes for CASSPDRREGGYTF.

The V gene is TRBV7-9, the J gene TRBJ2-3; the match to TRBD2 covers 8 bases. Per germline, CDR1 SEHNR and CDR2 FQNEAQ (reference sequence). V gave up 4 bases and J gave up 0 bases; unmatched junction bases: 3. The CDR3 runs to 15 residues. This chain's CDR3 is CASSSRGASTDTQYF. The CDR3 bases are TGTGCCAGCAGCTCGCGGGGGGCAAGCACAGATACGCAGTATTTT.